The rows below give T cell receptor beta chains drawn from one sample of a study of cytomegalovirus exposure and HLA in healthy donors. Sequenced by immunoSEQ multiplex PCR; TCRdb stores in-frame clones only, minus some. In the table there are approximately 270,000 clones, roughly 85% of which are singletons. Sequencing input: PBMCs. These receptor sequences come from a woman younger than 35 in good health and CMV-seronegative. Each CDR3 is given with its conserved first and last residue. Fields, in order: clone size, D gene, J gene, V gene, CDR3 DNA, CDR3 protein. The D gene is left open where the match is weak. Not all rows give a size; the values are once, few, many and, for expanded clones, a class.

abundance: NA
d_gene: TRBD2
j_gene: TRBJ2-5
v_gene: TRBV27
CDR3nt: TGTGCCAGCAGTCCTGGGACTAGCGGCATCCAAGAGACCCAGTACTTC
CDR3aa: CASSPGTSGIQETQYF

abundance: NA
d_gene: TRBD1
j_gene: TRBJ1-2
v_gene: TRBV6-4
CDR3nt: TGTGCCAGCAGCGTCCGACAGGGGAACTATGGCTACACCTTC
CDR3aa: CASSVRQGNYGYTF

abundance: NA
d_gene: NA
j_gene: TRBJ2-1
v_gene: TRBV6-1
CDR3nt: TGTGCCAGCCAGCGGGCGGTCTACAATGAGCAGTTCTTC
CDR3aa: CASQRAVYNEQFF

abundance: NA
d_gene: NA
j_gene: TRBJ2-7
v_gene: TRBV6-1
CDR3nt: TGTGCCAGCAGTGGGTATTGGGCGGGGGCGTACGAGCAGTACTTC
CDR3aa: CASSGYWAGAYEQYF

abundance: NA
d_gene: NA
j_gene: TRBJ2-2
v_gene: TRBV30
CDR3nt: TGTGCCTGGAGTATTTTCCGTAGCTGGGGGAGGCAAGTCGGGGAGCTGTTTTTT
CDR3aa: CAWSIFRSWGRQVGELFF

abundance: NA
d_gene: TRBD1
j_gene: TRBJ2-7
v_gene: TRBV6-5
CDR3nt: TGTGCCAGCAGTCGACAGGGGGTTGAGCAGCAGTACTTC
CDR3aa: CASSRQGVEQQYF

abundance: NA
d_gene: NA
j_gene: TRBJ1-5
v_gene: TRBV30
CDR3nt: TGTGCCTGGAGTGTACGGGGAAATCAGCCCCAGCATTTT
CDR3aa: CAWSVRGNQPQHF

abundance: few
d_gene: NA
j_gene: TRBJ1-6
v_gene: TRBV18
CDR3nt: TGTGCCAGCTCACCGGACACGCGAAATTCACCCCTCCACTTT
CDR3aa: CASSPDTRNSPLHF

abundance: NA
d_gene: TRBD1
j_gene: TRBJ2-4
v_gene: TRBV7-9
CDR3nt: TGTGCCAGCAGCCCGGGACAGGGGCGGGGAAACATTCAGTACTTC
CDR3aa: CASSPGQGRGNIQYF

abundance: NA
d_gene: NA
j_gene: TRBJ2-3
v_gene: TRBV2
CDR3nt: TGTGCCGGTCTCGGAGGTCCAGATACGCAGTATTTT
CDR3aa: CAGLGGPDTQYF

abundance: NA
d_gene: TRBD2
j_gene: TRBJ2-2
v_gene: TRBV2
CDR3nt: TGTGCCAGCAGTGAAGCGCCTCTAGCGGGAGTCGGGGAGCTGTTTTTT
CDR3aa: CASSEAPLAGVGELFF

abundance: NA
d_gene: TRBD2
j_gene: TRBJ2-5
v_gene: TRBV9
CDR3nt: TGTGCCAGCAGGAAGGGGACTAGCGGGAGGTTGGGGACCCAGTACTTC
CDR3aa: CASRKGTSGRLGTQYF

abundance: few
d_gene: NA
j_gene: TRBJ1-1
v_gene: TRBV10-3
CDR3nt: TGTGCCACCGGGAACCCGAACACTGAAGCTTTCTTT
CDR3aa: CATGNPNTEAFF

abundance: NA
d_gene: NA
j_gene: TRBJ1-1
v_gene: TRBV30
CDR3nt: TGTGCCTGGACCATCAGCGGGAAAGCTTTCTTT
CDR3aa: CAWTISGKAFF

abundance: NA
d_gene: TRBD2
j_gene: TRBJ2-4
v_gene: TRBV11-3
CDR3nt: TGTGCCAGCAGCTTAGATTCGGGGAGGGACATTCAGTACTTC
CDR3aa: CASSLDSGRDIQYF

abundance: NA
d_gene: TRBD1
j_gene: TRBJ1-5
v_gene: TRBV11-2
CDR3nt: TGTGCCAGCAGCTTTGAGGGGGCCAGCCAGCCCCAGCATTTT
CDR3aa: CASSFEGASQPQHF

abundance: few
d_gene: TRBD1
j_gene: TRBJ1-2
v_gene: TRBV5-1
CDR3nt: TGCGCCAGCAGCCCAGACAGGGTCGAAGACTATGGCTACACCTTC
CDR3aa: CASSPDRVEDYGYTF

abundance: NA
d_gene: TRBD1
j_gene: TRBJ2-7
v_gene: TRBV5-1
CDR3nt: TGCGCCAGCAGCTTGGCCGGGACAGGGTCCTACGAGCAGTACTTC
CDR3aa: CASSLAGTGSYEQYF

abundance: many
d_gene: NA
j_gene: TRBJ1-2
v_gene: TRBV7-6
CDR3nt: TGTGCCAGCAGCCTGGGTGCGGACAGCGGCTATGGCTACACCTTC
CDR3aa: CASSLGADSGYGYTF

abundance: NA
d_gene: TRBD1
j_gene: TRBJ2-7
v_gene: TRBV5-1
CDR3nt: TGCGCCAGCAGCTTAGGGACAGCCTTCTACGAGCAGTACTTC
CDR3aa: CASSLGTAFYEQYF

abundance: NA
d_gene: TRBD2
j_gene: TRBJ2-7
v_gene: TRBV6-5
CDR3nt: TGTGCCAGCAGTTACTCACTAGCGGGATCCTACGAGCAGTACTTC
CDR3aa: CASSYSLAGSYEQYF

abundance: NA
d_gene: NA
j_gene: TRBJ2-7
v_gene: TRBV19
CDR3nt: TGTGCCAGTAGTATAGCCGGAGATCGAGGCGAGCAGTACTTC
CDR3aa: CASSIAGDRGEQYF

abundance: once
d_gene: NA
j_gene: TRBJ2-1
v_gene: TRBV7-7
CDR3nt: TGTGCCACCGGGAGCTCCTACAATGAGCAGTTCTTC
CDR3aa: CATGSSYNEQFF

abundance: once
d_gene: TRBD1
j_gene: TRBJ1-1
v_gene: TRBV29-1
CDR3nt: TGCAGCGTTGTAAGGGGGCAGTGGGACACTGAAGCTTTCTTT
CDR3aa: CSVVRGQWDTEAFF

abundance: once
d_gene: NA
j_gene: TRBJ2-7
v_gene: TRBV5-1
CDR3nt: TGCGCCAGCAGCTTGGTGACAGGCTCTACCTACGAGCAGTACTTC
CDR3aa: CASSLVTGSTYEQYF

abundance: NA
d_gene: NA
j_gene: TRBJ1-3
v_gene: TRBV6-1
CDR3nt: TGTGCCAGCAGTGAGTTAGGGGTCGGAAACACCATATATTTT
CDR3aa: CASSELGVGNTIYF

abundance: NA
d_gene: NA
j_gene: TRBJ1-4
v_gene: TRBV18
CDR3nt: TGTGCCAGCTCCTACCTAAGGCAGGGGAATGAAAAACTGTTTTTT
CDR3aa: CASSYLRQGNEKLFF

abundance: NA
d_gene: NA
j_gene: TRBJ1-1
v_gene: TRBV5-1
CDR3nt: TGCGCCAGCAGTTTCCAGGGTTCCGGCACTGAAGCTTTCTTT
CDR3aa: CASSFQGSGTEAFF

abundance: NA
d_gene: NA
j_gene: TRBJ2-7
v_gene: TRBV5-1
CDR3nt: TGCGCCAGCAGCCAGCCGGACACGACCTACGAGCAGTACTTC
CDR3aa: CASSQPDTTYEQYF

abundance: NA
d_gene: NA
j_gene: TRBJ2-7
v_gene: TRBV27
CDR3nt: TGTGCCAGCAGTTTCGGGGGAACCTACGAGCAGTACTTC
CDR3aa: CASSFGGTYEQYF

abundance: NA
d_gene: TRBD1
j_gene: TRBJ1-2
v_gene: TRBV5-1
CDR3nt: TGCGCCAGCAGCTTGGCTCCGGACAGGGGGCTCGGGGCCTTC
CDR3aa: CASSLAPDRGLGAF

abundance: NA
d_gene: TRBD1
j_gene: TRBJ2-5
v_gene: TRBV25-1
CDR3nt: TGTGCCAGCAGTGGCACTACAGGGGGAGAGACCCAGTACTTC
CDR3aa: CASSGTTGGETQYF

abundance: NA
d_gene: NA
j_gene: TRBJ1-4
v_gene: TRBV30
CDR3nt: TGTGCCTGGCGTAAGAGGGCAACTAATGAAAAACTGTTTTTT
CDR3aa: CAWRKRATNEKLFF

abundance: NA
d_gene: TRBD2
j_gene: TRBJ2-1
v_gene: TRBV5-1
CDR3nt: TGCGCCAGCAGCCCCGGGATTAGCGGGAGCTCCTACAATGAGCAGTTCTTC
CDR3aa: CASSPGISGSSYNEQFF

abundance: NA
d_gene: NA
j_gene: TRBJ2-7
v_gene: TRBV6-6
CDR3nt: TGTGCCAGCAGTCCTTCCGAGGGGCAGTACTTC
CDR3aa: CASSPSEGQYF

abundance: NA
d_gene: TRBD1
j_gene: TRBJ2-7
v_gene: TRBV6-5
CDR3nt: TGTGCCAGCAGCCCCGACAGGGGCTACGCCTACGAGCAGTACTTC
CDR3aa: CASSPDRGYAYEQYF

abundance: NA
d_gene: NA
j_gene: TRBJ2-4
v_gene: TRBV19
CDR3nt: TGTGCCAGTAGTATAAACGGGGGTGTAGCCAAAAACATTCAGTACTTC
CDR3aa: CASSINGGVAKNIQYF

abundance: NA
d_gene: NA
j_gene: TRBJ1-1
v_gene: TRBV9
CDR3nt: TGTGCCAGCAGCGCCGCAGGGGATCGGGCTGAAGCTTTCTTT
CDR3aa: CASSAAGDRAEAFF

abundance: NA
d_gene: TRBD1
j_gene: TRBJ2-1
v_gene: TRBV2
CDR3nt: TGTGCCAGCAGGGACAGGGGAAACTGGGCCCTTTACAATGAGCAGTTCTTC
CDR3aa: CASRDRGNWALYNEQFF

abundance: few
d_gene: NA
j_gene: TRBJ1-4
v_gene: TRBV7-2
CDR3nt: TGTGCCAGCAGCTTAGTCGGACAGCAGGCCTTGTTT
CDR3aa: CASSLVGQQALF

abundance: NA
d_gene: NA
j_gene: TRBJ2-1
v_gene: TRBV7-9
CDR3nt: TGTGCCAGCAGCCAAGAGAGCAATGAGCAGTTCTTC
CDR3aa: CASSQESNEQFF

abundance: NA
d_gene: TRBD2
j_gene: TRBJ2-3
v_gene: TRBV29-1
CDR3nt: TGCAGCGTTGAGGGACTAGCGGGCACAGATACGCAGTATTTT
CDR3aa: CSVEGLAGTDTQYF

abundance: NA
d_gene: TRBD1
j_gene: TRBJ1-1
v_gene: TRBV7-9
CDR3nt: TGTGCCAGCAGCACACACAGGGGGCGGACGAACACTGAAGCTTTCTTT
CDR3aa: CASSTHRGRTNTEAFF

abundance: NA
d_gene: TRBD1
j_gene: TRBJ2-3
v_gene: TRBV7-8
CDR3nt: TGTGCCAGCAGCTTGGACAGGGGCACAGATACGCAGTATTTT
CDR3aa: CASSLDRGTDTQYF

abundance: NA
d_gene: TRBD1
j_gene: TRBJ1-1
v_gene: TRBV11-2
CDR3nt: TGTGCCAGCAGCCGTTCGGAGGGACAGGGGAACACTGAAGCTTTCTTT
CDR3aa: CASSRSEGQGNTEAFF

abundance: NA
d_gene: NA
j_gene: TRBJ2-7
v_gene: TRBV27
CDR3nt: TGTGCCAGCAGTACCTCTTCAAGGGGTCTCGGCGAGCAGTACTTC
CDR3aa: CASSTSSRGLGEQYF

abundance: NA
d_gene: TRBD1
j_gene: TRBJ1-5
v_gene: TRBV18
CDR3nt: TGTGCCAGCTCACCATACGGACAGGGAGTAGAGGAGCCCCAGCATTTT
CDR3aa: CASSPYGQGVEEPQHF

abundance: NA
d_gene: TRBD2
j_gene: TRBJ2-5
v_gene: TRBV29-1
CDR3nt: TGCAGCGTTGTCCGAGCGGGGGGCGCGGAGACCCAGTACTTC
CDR3aa: CSVVRAGGAETQYF